These 10 T cell receptor beta chains were all obtained from the same sample, sequenced in a study of blood T cell repertoires in COVID-19. Method: immunoSEQ multiplex PCR; TCRdb's copy keeps in-frame clones and lacks some. The sample records some 150,000 clones, over 80% being singletons. Sequenced material: peripheral blood. All receptors derive from a man aged 45 to 65 with active COVID-19.

CDR3 protein: CASSPRLARTDTQYF. The CDR3 DNA follows: TGTGCCAGCAGCCCCCGACTAGCACGCACAGATACGCAGTATTTT. The chain has TRBV9 and TRBJ2-3; 7 nucleotides agree with TRBD2. CDR3 length: 15 amino acids. Looked up from germline, CDR1 is SGDLS and CDR2 is YYNGEE. V was pared by 4 bases and J by 1 base, with 6 bases of the junction left unmatched. Using reference TRBV9 and TRBJ2-3 for the parts outside the CDR3, the full variable domain is DSGVTQTPKHLITATGQRVTLRCSPRSGDLSVYWYQQSLDQGLQFLIQYYNGEERAKGNILERFSAQQFPDLHSELNLSSLELGDSALYFCASSPRLARTDTQYFGPGTRLTVL.

The chain couples TRBV3-1 (or the pseudogene TRBV3-2) to TRBJ1-2, with TRBD1 matching 10 bases. Germline V gene sequence: CDR1 LGHDT, CDR2 YNNKEL (reference sequence). The CDR3 sequence is 15 residues long. V was pared by 6 bases and J by 7 bases, with 11 bases of the junction left unmatched. The CDR3 nucleotides are TGTGCCAGCAGTCCGACCGACAGGGGGCAACGTGGCTACACCTTC. The encoded protein is CASSPTDRGQRGYTF.

The chain employs TRBV24-1 and TRBJ2-3, with 7 bases that match TRBD2. The V segment lost 2 bases and the J segment 1 base; nucleotides outside the gene matches: 2. Per germline, CDR1 KGHDR and CDR2 SFDVKD. The CDR3 spans 15 residues. In DNA, the CDR3 is TGTGCCACCAGTGATTCAGGGAGGGGCACAGATACGCAGTATTTT. This gives the protein CATSDSGRGTDTQYF.

The chain employs TRBV6-5 and TRBJ1-2; D may be TRBD1 (5 bases). This CDR3 is built from 14 residues. The V end lost 6 bases, the J end lost 2 bases, and 13 bases lay between the germline ends. Germline V gene sequence: CDR1 MNHEY, CDR2 SVGAGI. The CDR3 nucleotides are TGTGCCAGCAGCCCACAGGAAGTCAACTATGGCTACACCTTC. It yields the protein CASSPQEVNYGYTF.

The rearrangement joins TRBV25-1 to TRBJ2-3, with TRBD2 identical over 8 bases. This CDR3 region has 15 residues. Germline CDR1 is MGHDK and CDR2 is SYGVNS. Unmatched junction bases numbered 7, after V lost 5 bases and J lost 3 bases. CDR3 region: CASSQIGGGTDTQYF. As DNA, the CDR3 is TGTGCCAGCAGTCAAATCGGCGGGGGGACAGATACGCAGTATTTT. The full variable domain, completed using reference TRBV25-1 and TRBJ2-3, is EADIYQTPRYLVIGTGKKITLECSQTMGHDKMYWYQQDPGMELHLIHYSYGVNSTEKGDLSSESTVSRIRTEHFPLTLESARPSHTSQYLCASSQIGGGTDTQYFGPGTRLTVL.

This chain uses TRBV30 with TRBJ1-5; 7 bases fit TRBD1. The CDR3 has 14 residues. V was clipped by 4 bases and J by 5 bases; unmatched bases: 8. CDR1 is GTSNPN and CDR2 is SVGIG in the germline V gene (reference sequence). The CDR3 nucleotides are TGTGCCTGGAATCATAAGCAGGGGGATCAGCCCCAGCATTTT. This encodes CAWNHKQGDQPQHF.

CDR3 in DNA: TGTGCCAGCAGCTTACACCTGGGGACATACACTGAAGCTTTCTTT. Its protein product is CASSLHLGTYTEAFF. This chain links TRBV7-8 with TRBJ1-1, with D perhaps matching TRBD1 (6 bases). This CDR3 contains 15 residues. The V gene lost 2 bases and the J gene lost 3 bases, with 13 bases spanning the gap. CDR1 and CDR2 from the germline V gene are SGHVS and FQNEAQ.

J is TRBJ2-7 and V is TRBV10-3, with TRBD2 as a possible D gene (6 bases). The V end was cut by 5 bases, the J end by 1 base, with 12 bases between. The CDR3 consists of 14 residues. The germline V gene encodes CDR1 ENHRY and CDR2 SYGVKD. The CDR3 DNA follows: TGTGCCATCAGTCCGGGGGTGGAGTCCTACGAGCAGTACTTC. Protein: CAISPGVESYEQYF.

The rearrangement links TRBV6-9 to TRBJ1-1; 10 bases are shared with TRBD1. J lost 4 bases, V lost 7 bases, and 12 bases had no gene match. This CDR3 is 16 amino acids long. Germline V gives CDR1 MNHGY, CDR2 SVAAGI. CDR3 protein: CASTLMTGGVVTEAFF. As DNA, the CDR3 is TGTGCCAGCACCCTTATGACAGGGGGCGTCGTCACTGAAGCTTTCTTT.

The V and J genes are TRBV6-5 and TRBJ1-2; D gene ambiguous. Germline loops: CDR1 MNHEY, CDR2 SVGAGI. This CDR3 has 11 amino acids. Trimming cost V 6 bases and J 8 bases, with 10 bases left between them. CDR3 in DNA: TGTGCCAGCAGCCTGGACTGGGGCTACACCTTC. Translated: CASSLDWGYTF.